These 3 T cell receptor beta chains originate from one sample sequenced in a study of identical twins' blood T cells. MiXCR was run by TCRdb on the 5' RACE reads, yielding one entry per CDR3 protein. The data contain roughly 380,000 distinct CDR3 sequences, roughly 27% of them seen just once; the ten biggest clones take up 6.1%. The sample consisted of PBMCs. These receptor sequences come from a woman aged 18 to 50 in good health.

This clonotype was counted between two and nine times. This chain joins TRBV7-3 and TRBJ1-5; TRBD1 might be the D (6 bases). Germline CDR1 reads SGHTA; CDR2 reads FQGTGA. Trimming took 4 bases from V and 0 from J, leaving 19 bases between them. This CDR3 is 18 amino acids long. The chain's CDR3 is CASSSRTALSHSNQPQHF. The CDR3 nucleotides read TGTGCCAGCAGCTCTAGGACAGCCCTAAGCCATAGCAATCAGCCCCAGCATTTT.

The chain joins TRBV20-1 to TRBJ2-1; D tentatively fits TRBD1 or TRBD2 (5 bases each). CDR1 is DFQATT, CDR2 SNEGSKA, per germline (reference sequence). The CDR3 loop spans 12 amino acids. V lost 1 base and J lost 7, with 8 bases in between. CDR3 coding DNA: TGCAGTGCTAGAGGGGGGTATAATGAGCAGTTCTTC. It codes for CSARGGYNEQFF.

The table lists this clonotype with a few counts. This chain connects TRBV6-2 or TRBV6-3 to TRBJ2-2; D might be TRBD2 (5 bases). Per the germline V gene, CDR1 is MNHEY and CDR2 is SVGEGT. The CDR3 consists of 15 residues. V was clipped by 2 bases and J by 3 bases, with 10 bases between them. In DNA form, the CDR3 reads TGTGCCAGCAGTTACATGGGAGAGGACACCGGGGAGCTGTTTTTT. Translation gives CASSYMGEDTGELFF.